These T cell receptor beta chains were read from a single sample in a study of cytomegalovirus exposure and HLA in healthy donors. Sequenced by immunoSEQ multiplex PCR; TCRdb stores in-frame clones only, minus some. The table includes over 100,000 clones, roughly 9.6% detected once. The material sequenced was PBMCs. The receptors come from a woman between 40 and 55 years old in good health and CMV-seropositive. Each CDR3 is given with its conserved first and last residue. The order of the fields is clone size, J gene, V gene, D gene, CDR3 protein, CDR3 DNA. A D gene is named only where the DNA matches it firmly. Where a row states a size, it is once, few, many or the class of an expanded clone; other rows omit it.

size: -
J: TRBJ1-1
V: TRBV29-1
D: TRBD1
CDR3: CSVAGYRGVDTEAFF
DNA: TGCAGCGTTGCGGGGTACAGGGGTGTGGACACTGAAGCTTTCTTT

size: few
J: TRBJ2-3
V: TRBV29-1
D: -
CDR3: CSVDKGNTDTQYF
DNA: TGCAGCGTTGATAAGGGGAACACAGATACGCAGTATTTT

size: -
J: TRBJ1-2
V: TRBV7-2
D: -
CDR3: CASSLVRGADYGYTF
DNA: TGTGCCAGCAGCTTAGTTCGGGGGGCGGACTATGGCTACACCTTC

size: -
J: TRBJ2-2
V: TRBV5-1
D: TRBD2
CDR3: CASSTMASGSGELFF
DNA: TGCGCCAGCAGCACCATGGCTAGCGGGTCCGGGGAGCTGTTTTTT

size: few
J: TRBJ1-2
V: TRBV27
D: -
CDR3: CASSPSGEGYGYTF
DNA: TGTGCCAGCAGTCCTTCAGGGGAGGGCTATGGCTACACCTTC

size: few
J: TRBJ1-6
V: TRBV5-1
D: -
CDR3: CASSFSGSYNSPLHF
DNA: TGCGCCAGCAGCTTTAGTGGCTCCTATAATTCACCCCTCCACTTT

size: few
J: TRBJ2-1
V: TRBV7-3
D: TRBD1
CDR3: CASSYGTGNEQFF
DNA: TGTGCCAGCAGCTACGGGACAGGCAATGAGCAGTTCTTC

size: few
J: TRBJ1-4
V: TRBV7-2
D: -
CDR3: CASSLDSPGRGEKLFF
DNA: TGTGCCAGCAGCTTAGATTCGCCAGGTCGAGGGGAAAAACTGTTTTTT

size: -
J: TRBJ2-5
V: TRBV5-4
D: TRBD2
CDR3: CASSSYGGALETQYF
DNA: TGTGCCAGCAGCTCCTACGGGGGGGCCCTAGAGACCCAGTACTTC

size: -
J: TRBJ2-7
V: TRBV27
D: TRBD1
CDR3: CASSLSGTGSYEQYF
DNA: TGTGCCAGCAGTTTATCAGGGACAGGCTCCTACGAGCAGTACTTC